Each of the 29 T cell receptor beta chains below was sequenced from the same sample in a study of T-cell memory formation after mild COVID-19. MiXCR was run by TCRdb on the 5' RACE reads, yielding one entry per CDR3 protein. The table has roughly 450,000 distinct CDR3 sequences, roughly 18% seen once. Input material: PBMCs or a T cell subset sorted from them (not recorded which). These receptors came from a man younger than 35 who had mild COVID-19 (a few samples of this study predate the infection). Cell type and time point are not known.

The chain links TRBV7-6 to TRBJ2-1; 15 bases fit TRBD2. The CDR3 covers 18 residues. Germline V lookup: CDR1 SGHVS, CDR2 FNYEAQ. Trimming took 1 base from V and 5 from J; bases not matched to a gene: 6. CDR3 nucleotide sequence: TGTGCCAGCAGCTTAGGTTGGACTAGCGGGGGGGCCCACAATGAGCAGTTCTTC. The encoded protein is CASSLGWTSGGAHNEQFF.

This clonotype was seen a handful of times. The chain carries TRBV7-3 and TRBJ2-2; D uncertain. Germline assignment: CDR1 SGHTA and CDR2 FQGTGA. With 2 bases removed from V and 0 bases from J, the gap between germline ends came to 10 bases. This CDR3 is 16 amino acids long. The CDR3 DNA is TGTGCCAGCAGCTTAGGGCAGGTCACGAACACCGGGGAGCTGTTTTTT. As protein: CASSLGQVTNTGELFF.

This clonotype occurred a few times. V gene TRBV29-1 combines with J gene TRBJ1-2; D gene ambiguous. CDR1 is SQVTM and CDR2 is ANQGSEA in the germline V gene. CDR3 length: 11 amino acids. V was pared by 4 bases and J by 3 bases, with 6 bases between. The CDR3 sequence is CSVGSDYGYTF. As DNA, the CDR3 is TGCAGCGTTGGGTCGGACTATGGCTACACCTTC.

The table lists this clonotype with a few counts. This sequence joins TRBV7-6 and TRBJ1-1, with D tentatively TRBD1 (5 bases). Germline assignment: CDR1 SGHVS and CDR2 FNYEAQ. Trimming cost V 5 bases and J 3 bases, with 19 bases left between them. This CDR3 contains 16 residues. CDR3 in amino acids: CASSLRPGWGDTEAFF. For the CDR3, the DNA is TGTGCCAGCAGCCTCCGTCCCGGTTGGGGGGACACTGAAGCTTTCTTT.

The chain combines TRBV29-1 with TRBJ2-1; 12 nucleotides align to TRBD2. CDR1 is SQVTM and CDR2 is ANQGSEA in the germline V gene. The CDR3 loop spans 16 amino acids. After removal of 7 bases from V and 8 bases from J, the junction contained 15 bases not matched to a gene. In nucleotides, the CDR3 is TGCAGCGCACGCGGGCTAGCGGGGGGGCTGGTGGATGAGCAGTTCTTC. It encodes CSARGLAGGLVDEQFF.

The V gene is TRBV10-3, the J gene TRBJ2-7; maybe TRBD1 (5 bases). CDR3 length: 14 amino acids. The germline CDR1 and CDR2 sequences are ENHRY and SYGVKD. Trimming shortened V by 9 bases and J by 3 bases, and 18 bases separated the two germline ends. CDR3 DNA sequence: TGTGCCATTAAAGTAGACAGCGCGATCTACGAGCAGTACGTC. This gives the protein CAIKVDSAIYEQYV.

This clonotype appeared a few times. The chain links TRBV5-1 to TRBJ1-2; 7 positions agree with TRBD1. The CDR3 totals 15 residues. Germline V gene sequence: CDR1 SGHRS, CDR2 YFSETQ. V was pared by 4 bases and J by 6 bases, with 12 bases of the junction left unmatched. CDR3 sequence (DNA): TGCGCCAGCAGCATTATTCAAGGGGGCAGTGATGGCTACACCTTC. Protein product: CASSIIQGGSDGYTF.

This clonotype was recorded only once. The CDR3 nucleotides read TGCGCCAGCAGGGGACAGGCCACCTCCTACGAGCAGTACTTC. This gives the protein CASRGQATSYEQYF. The chain joins TRBV10-2 to TRBJ2-7; 8 bases are a match to TRBD1. From germline, CDR1 is WSHSY and CDR2 SAAADI. The CDR3 is 14 amino acids. V was pared by 6 bases and J by 0 bases, with 4 bases of the junction left unmatched.

CDR3 sequence: CASSEGRRDTQYF. The CDR3 DNA follows: TGTGCCAGCAGCGAAGGGAGGAGAGATACGCAGTATTTT. The J gene is TRBJ2-3, the V gene TRBV9; D might be TRBD2 (6 bases). The CDR3 consists of 13 residues. V was shortened by 3 bases and J by 5 bases, with 10 bases between the two germline ends. Germline V CDR1 and CDR2: SGDLS, YYNGEE.

The chain combines TRBV7-6 with TRBJ2-5; 11 bases are shared with TRBD2. V lost 5 bases and J lost 5; bases outside the gene matches: 7. Germline CDR1 and CDR2: SGHVS and FNYEAQ. The CDR3 runs 15 residues. The CDR3 bases are TGTGCCAGCAGCCCCCTAGCGGGGGGCGGGGAGACCCAGTACTTC. It translates to CASSPLAGGGETQYF.

This clonotype was seen only a few times. The chain recombines TRBV29-1 with TRBJ2-7; D might be TRBD2 (6 bases). Germline CDR1 SQVTM, CDR2 ANQGSEA. V lost 6 bases, J lost 3 bases, and 12 bases lay in between. This CDR3 spans 12 amino acids. The CDR3 DNA reads as TGCAGCGTGCCCCCGGGACTCTACGAGCAGTACTTC. It encodes CSVPPGLYEQYF.

This clonotype has at least ten counts. V and J are TRBV27 and TRBJ2-7, with TRBD2 identical over 14 bases. Germline values: CDR1 MNHEY, CDR2 SMNVEV (reference sequence). The CDR3 is 14 residues long. The junction had 2 bases not matched to a gene; V was cut back by 8 bases and J by 2 bases. CDR3 DNA sequence: TGTGCCAGCCGGACTAGCGGGGGGACCTACGAGCAGTACGTC. It is translated as CASRTSGGTYEQYV.

The genes are TRBV5-1 and TRBJ1-1; perhaps TRBD1 as D (6 bases). Trimming pared 0 bases from V and 4 bases from J, leaving 10 bases between. Looked up from germline, CDR1 is SGHRS and CDR2 is YFSETQ. This CDR3 is 14 amino acids long. Written as DNA, the CDR3 is TGCGCCAGCAGCTTGGAAGGGGGGTTCACTGAAGCTTTCTTT. Its translation is CASSLEGGFTEAFF.

There are a few counts of this clonotype. V and J are TRBV4-1 and TRBJ1-2; no definite D call. The germline CDR1 and CDR2 sequences are MGHRA and YSYEKL. V lost 0 bases, J lost 2 bases, and 7 bases lay in between. The CDR3 is 14 amino acids. As DNA, the CDR3 is TGCGCCAGCAGCCAAGAGGTGACCAACTATGGCTACACCTTC. Translated: CASSQEVTNYGYTF.

This clonotype was detected a few times. The rearrangement links TRBV7-3 to TRBJ2-1; D gene uncertain. The CDR3 contains 13 residues. Trimming took 2 bases from V and 7 from J, leaving 9 bases between them. The germline CDR1 and CDR2 sequences are SGHTA and FQGTGA. In DNA form, the CDR3 reads TGTGCCAGCAGCTTATGGGTAGAGAATGAGCAGTTCTTC. Its protein product is CASSLWVENEQFF.

Many counts were recorded for this clonotype. The rearrangement joins TRBV7-3 to TRBJ2-5; 8 bases map to TRBD2. Germline V gene data show CDR1 as SGHTA and CDR2 as FQGTGA. Germline trimming cut 0 bases from V and 4 bases from J; bases unmatched to any gene: 4. The CDR3 length is 15 residues. CDR3: CASSLTGGAGETQYF. DNA of the CDR3: TGTGCCAGCAGCTTAACCGGGGGGGCAGGAGAGACCCAGTACTTC.

The V and J genes are TRBV6-6 and TRBJ1-2; the D gene is possibly TRBD1 (5 bases). Looked up from germline, CDR1 is MNHNY and CDR2 is SVGAGI (reference sequence). CDR3 size: 14 residues. The V and J ends lost 6 bases and 3 bases respectively, with 14 bases between them. The CDR3 loop is CASSDGAADYGYTF. CDR3 DNA: TGTGCCAGCAGCGATGGGGCAGCAGACTATGGCTACACCTTC.

This clonotype has more than one count but fewer than ten. The CDR3 here is CASSPRLAGGPDTQYF. Written as DNA, the CDR3 is TGTGCCAGCAGCCCGCGCCTAGCGGGGGGCCCGGATACGCAGTATTTT. The chain is built from TRBV7-9 and TRBJ2-3, with TRBD2 matching over 11 bases. Trimming took 5 bases from V and 6 from J; bases not matched to a gene: 10. CDR3 length: 16 amino acids. The V gene's germline CDR1 is SEHNR and CDR2 FQNEAQ (reference sequence).

The genes are TRBV6-2 or TRBV6-3 and TRBJ2-7; TRBD1 aligns across 7 bases. After removal of 4 bases from V and 2 bases from J, the junction contained 8 bases not matched to a gene. Germline CDR1 is MNHEY and CDR2 is SVGEGT. The CDR3 sequence is 15 residues long. The CDR3 coding sequence is TGTGCCAGCAGTTCCCCGGGACAGCTACCCTACGAGCAGTACGTC. This sequence encodes CASSSPGQLPYEQYV.

V usage is TRBV15 and J usage is TRBJ2-1; 8 nucleotides line up with TRBD1. Germline V gives CDR1 LNHNV, CDR2 YYDKDF (reference sequence). CDR3 length: 15 residues. V trimming: 0 bases; J trimming: 9 bases; junction bases outside the gene matches: 7. The DNA of the CDR3 is TGTGCCACCAGCAGAGATTGGACAGGGCTTGGTGAGCAGTTCTTC. Encoded protein: CATSRDWTGLGEQFF.

This clonotype was detected a few times. This chain joins TRBV10-3 and TRBJ1-1, with D maybe TRBD1 (6 bases). Germline assignment: CDR1 ENHRY and CDR2 SYGVKD. This CDR3 has 11 residues. Trimming left V 7 bases short and J 6 bases short, with 9 bases between. In nucleotides, the CDR3 is TGTGCCATCAAGTCAGGGGCTGAAGCTTTCTTT. It specifies CAIKSGAEAFF.

The table lists this clonotype with a few counts. The gene calls are TRBV7-9 and TRBJ2-1; possible D gene TRBD2, 5 bases. This CDR3 has 15 residues. Trimming removed 4 bases from V and 5 bases from J, with 15 bases in between. Germline assignment: CDR1 SEHNR and CDR2 FQNEAQ (reference sequence). The DNA for the CDR3 is TGTGCCAGCAGCTCCGGACCTGGGAGTAACAATGAGCAGTTCTTC. Protein sequence: CASSSGPGSNNEQFF.

The chain is built from TRBV12-3 or TRBV12-4 and TRBJ2-2; D not certain. Trimming took off 7 bases at V and 4 bases at J, with 7 bases between the two ends. CDR3 length: 12 amino acids. CDR3 amino acids: CASKTVTGELFF. In nucleotides, the CDR3 is TGTGCCAGCAAAACGGTCACCGGGGAGCTGTTTTTT.

This clonotype appeared many times. This chain connects TRBV5-1 to TRBJ2-1; tentatively, D is TRBD1 (7 bases). Germline assignment: CDR1 SGHRS and CDR2 YFSETQ. Deletions cut 1 base from V and 2 bases from J, with 13 bases between. There are 16 residues in the CDR3. CDR3 residues: CASSLPQGGPYNEQFF. As DNA, the CDR3 is TGCGCCAGCAGCTTGCCCCAGGGGGGCCCCTACAATGAGCAGTTCTTC. Supplemented by reference TRBV5-1 and TRBJ2-1, the full variable domain reads KAGVTQTPRYLIKTRGQQVTLSCSPISGHRSVSWYQQTPGQGLQFLFEYFSETQRNKGNFPGRFSGRQFSNSRSEMNVSTLELGDSALYLCASSLPQGGPYNEQFFGPGTRLTVL.

This rearrangement joins TRBV27 to TRBJ2-1, with 11 positions matching TRBD2. The CDR3 runs to 15 residues. V was pared by 5 bases and J by 5 bases, with 5 bases of the junction left unmatched. CDR1 is MNHEY, CDR2 SMNVEV, per germline (reference sequence). DNA for the CDR3: TGTGCCAGCAGTCGGGCGGGACTAGCGGACAATGAGCAGTTCTTC. This codes for CASSRAGLADNEQFF.

V gene TRBV7-2 combines with J gene TRBJ1-5; D might be TRBD1 (5 bases). The V and J ends lost 4 bases and 6 bases respectively, with 16 bases between them. CDR1 is SGHTA, CDR2 FQGNSA, per germline. This CDR3 region has 15 residues. The CDR3: CASSSGSVYSQPQHF. The CDR3 coding sequence is TGTGCCAGCAGCTCAGGGTCCGTCTACAGTCAGCCCCAGCATTTT.

This clonotype was recorded many times. V gene TRBV6-1 combines with J gene TRBJ2-2, with TRBD2 identical over 12 bases. The CDR3 is 15 residues long. CDR1 and CDR2 (germline): MNHNS, SASEGT. Germline trimming cut 2 bases from V and 6 bases from J; bases unmatched to any gene: 1. This CDR3 is CASSELAGGPGELFF. The CDR3 DNA reads as TGTGCCAGCAGTGAACTAGCGGGGGGGCCCGGGGAGCTGTTTTTT.

This clonotype occurred many times. The chain recombines TRBV12-3 or TRBV12-4 with TRBJ2-7; 7 bases fit TRBD2. The V and J ends lost 3 bases and 3 bases, in that order; junction bases with no gene match: 2. The CDR3 totals 13 residues. CDR3 sequence reads: CASSLGGYYEQYV. CDR3 nucleotide sequence: TGTGCCAGCAGTTTGGGGGGGTACTACGAGCAGTACGTC.

This clonotype turned up a few times. The chain is built from TRBV7-9 and TRBJ2-7; D might be TRBD1 (6 bases). The CDR3 contains 16 residues. V lost 1 base, J lost 3 bases, and 16 bases lay in between. From germline, CDR1 is SEHNR and CDR2 FQNEAQ (reference sequence). CDR3 in DNA: TGTGCCAGCAGCTTAGTCTCCCTGGCAGGGGACTACGAGCAGTACTTC. It is translated as CASSLVSLAGDYEQYF.